The 11 T cell receptor beta chains reported below all come from one sample, sequenced in a study of early T cells in non-severe SARS-CoV-2 infection (dated by TCRdb to about 2021). The library was built by means of 5' RACE. Instrument on record: NextSeq 500. TCRdb reworked the public reads: Q25 trimming with fastp, MiXCR clone assembly, productive beta chains retained. For every CDR3 protein sequence, its rows merge into one entry that carries the most common genes and DNA. This sample comprises about 34,000 distinct CDR3 sequences, approximately 6% of them detected only once. Of the sample, approximately 7.5% is held by the ten largest clones. The material sequenced was whole blood. Source of these receptors: an adult who was a healthcare worker with PCR-confirmed SARS-CoV-2 infection or an uninfected control (not recorded which).

The sample holds many counts of this clonotype. The J gene is TRBJ2-5, the V gene TRBV7-2, with 7 bases aligning to TRBD2. This CDR3 region has 15 residues. The germline V gene encodes CDR1 SGHTA and CDR2 FQGNSA. Unmatched junction bases numbered 11, after V lost 3 bases and J lost 7 bases. The CDR3 DNA is TGTGCCAGCAGCTTGGACCCTAGCGGTTTAGGGACCCAGTACTTC. Protein sequence: CASSLDPSGLGTQYF.

This clonotype was observed many times. This rearrangement joins TRBV7-9 to TRBJ1-5; D uncertain. This CDR3 contains 14 residues. The ends were cut back, 4 bases at V and 6 bases at J, with 13 bases in the middle. The germline CDR1 and CDR2 sequences are SEHNR and FQNEAQ (reference sequence). The CDR3 nucleotides are TGTGCCAGCAGCTCGACCTCCTCTATTCAGCCCCAGCATTTT. Encoded protein: CASSSTSSIQPQHF.

By frequency in the sample, this clonotype is medium-sized. The chain is built from TRBV7-2 and TRBJ2-7; tentative D call: TRBD1 (5 bases). Trimming pared 5 bases from V and 3 bases from J, leaving 20 bases between. Germline V gene sequence: CDR1 SGHTA, CDR2 FQGNSA. The CDR3 runs to 16 residues. This chain's CDR3 is CASSRSLGPYSYEQYF. CDR3 sequence (DNA): TGTGCCAGCAGCCGCTCATTGGGGCCTTACAGCTACGAGCAGTACTTC. The whole variable domain, remainder taken from reference TRBV7-2 and TRBJ2-7, is GAGVSQSPSNKVTEKGKDVELRCDPISGHTALYWYRQSLGQGLEFLIYFQGNSAPDKSGLPSDRFSAERTGGSVSTLTIQRTQQEDSAVYLCASSRSLGPYSYEQYFGPGTRLTVT.

V gene TRBV6-2 or TRBV6-3 combines with J gene TRBJ2-5; 10 positions match TRBD1. The CDR3 runs to 14 residues. Trimming cost V 5 bases and J 5 bases; bases outside gene matches: 5. The germline V gene has CDR1 MNHEY and CDR2 SVGEGT. The CDR3 protein is CASSPDRGLETQYF. For the CDR3, the DNA is TGTGCCAGCAGTCCCGACAGGGGGCTGGAGACCCAGTACTTC.

This clonotype was seen many times. The CDR3 loop reads CSARVVADYNEQFF. The CDR3 DNA follows: TGCAGTGCTAGAGTGGTAGCTGATTACAATGAGCAGTTCTTC. V gene TRBV20-1 combines with J gene TRBJ2-1; D unresolved. V lost 1 base, J lost 4 bases, and 11 bases lay in between. The CDR3 extends over 14 amino acids. Germline V CDR1 and CDR2: DFQATT, SNEGSKA (reference sequence).

This clonotype has ten or more counts. The rearrangement links TRBV23-1 to TRBJ2-7, with D hard to call. TRBV23-1 is an ORF for which the function is uncertain. The CDR3 spans 14 residues. Trimming left V 0 bases short and J 4 bases short, with 10 bases between. CDR3 sequence reads: CASSQSAAQYEQYF. For the CDR3, the DNA is TGCGCCAGCAGTCAATCGGCCGCTCAGTACGAGCAGTACTTC.

This clonotype has more than one count but fewer than ten. The chain recombines TRBV7-9 with TRBJ2-1; 11 bases line up with TRBD2. V lost 7 bases to trimming and J lost 9 bases; unmatched junction nucleotides: 8. Looked up from germline, CDR1 is SEHNR and CDR2 is FQNEAQ (reference sequence). The CDR3 covers 14 residues. The CDR3 sequence is CASTPSGGYGEQFF. DNA of the CDR3: TGTGCCAGCACCCCTAGCGGGGGGTACGGTGAGCAGTTCTTC.

This clonotype was picked up many times. CDR3 in amino acids: CASSPRQGIGSPLHF. CDR3 nucleotides: TGTGCCAGCAGTCCCCGACAGGGGATCGGCTCACCCCTCCACTTT. The rearrangement uses TRBV6-2 or TRBV6-3 and TRBJ1-6, with 8 bases aligning to TRBD1. V lost 5 bases to trimming and J lost 10 bases; unmatched junction nucleotides: 10. The germline gives CDR1 MNHEY, CDR2 SVGEGT. This CDR3 has 15 residues.

In its sample, this clonotype ranks as medium-sized. This chain connects TRBV20-1 to TRBJ1-6, with 11 positions matching TRBD1. V gave up 1 base and J gave up 9 bases; unmatched junction bases: 2. The germline V gene encodes CDR1 DFQATT and CDR2 SNEGSKA (reference sequence). The length of the CDR3 is 14 residues. The DNA of the CDR3 is TGCAGTGCTAGAGGGGGACAGGGGGGTTCACCCCTCCACTTT. Residues: CSARGGQGGSPLHF.

Regarding this clonotype: This may be a read error, as it is one base from a much larger clone. The V and J genes are TRBV27 and TRBJ1-5, with D possibly TRBD1 on 6 matching bases. Germline V gene data show CDR1 as MNHEY and CDR2 as SMNVEV (reference sequence). V lost 2 bases and J 7 bases, leaving 15 bases between the germline ends. The CDR3 contains 15 residues. The CDR3 DNA reads as TGTGCCAGCAGTTTAGGCCCAGGGGTCAAACAGCCCCAGCATTTT. This translates into CASSLGPGVKQPQHF.

This clonotype turned up a few times. CDR3 bases: TGTGCCAGCAGCCAATGGACAGGTGGAAACACCATATATTTT. Protein product: CASSQWTGGNTIYF. The chain couples TRBV3-1 to TRBJ1-3, with 7 bases matching TRBD1. CDR3 length: 14 residues. Germline lookup yields CDR1 LGHDT and CDR2 YNNKEL (reference sequence). V gave up 2 bases and J gave up 3 bases; unmatched junction bases: 1.